This T cell receptor (beta chain) was captured in a study of patients and donors after allogeneic stem cell transplantation (TCRdb year 2020). As concerns this clonotype: Its antigen has not been determined. Base qualities are not at hand, and no much larger clone is one base apart.

CDR1 and CDR2 (SGHVS, FQNEAQ) derive from the germline V gene. The CDR3 spans 16 residues, from the cysteine through the phenylalanine. Only the CDR3 part of the read is kept: 48 bases, read in frame from the first base. The junction carries 14 bases between V and J, which are trimmed by 5 bases and 0 bases respectively. The protocol used for the library was RT-PCR. TCRdb lists the instrument as NextSeq 550. The public reads were reprocessed in TCRdb via fastp at Q25 and MiXCR, keeping in-frame beta chains. One record per CDR3 amino acid sequence lists the most common genes and DNA. This sample comprises about 230,000 distinct CDR3 sequences, 11% to 15% of them detected only once. The ten biggest clones cover 9.5% to 13% of the sample.

The clonotype comes from a human donor who was either an allogeneic HSCT recipient or a stem cell or donor lymphocyte infusion donor (not recorded which). It is not recorded whose cells these are; they may come from a transplant donor. The material sequenced was blood, either unsorted or a sorted T cell fraction (not recorded which). This sequence uses TRBV7-8 and TRBJ1-3, with no confidently assigned D gene. The CDR3 region has the sequence CASSRLAGRSGNTIYF. The base sequence is TGTGCCAGCAGCCGGCTGGCGGGCCGCTCTGGAAACACCATATATTTT.